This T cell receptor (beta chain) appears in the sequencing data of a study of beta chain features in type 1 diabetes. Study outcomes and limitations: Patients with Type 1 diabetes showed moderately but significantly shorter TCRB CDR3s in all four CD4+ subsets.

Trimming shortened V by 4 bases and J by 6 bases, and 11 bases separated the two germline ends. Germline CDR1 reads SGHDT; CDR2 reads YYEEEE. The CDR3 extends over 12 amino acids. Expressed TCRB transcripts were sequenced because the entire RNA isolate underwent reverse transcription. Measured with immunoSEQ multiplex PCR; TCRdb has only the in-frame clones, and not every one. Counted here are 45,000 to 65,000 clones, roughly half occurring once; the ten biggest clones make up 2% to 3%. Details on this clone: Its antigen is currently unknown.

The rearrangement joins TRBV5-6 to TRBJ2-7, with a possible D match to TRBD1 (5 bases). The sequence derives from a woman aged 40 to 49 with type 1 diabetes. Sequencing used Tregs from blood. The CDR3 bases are TGTGCCAGCAGCGGGGCCTCGAGCGAGCAGTACTTC. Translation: CASSGASSEQYF. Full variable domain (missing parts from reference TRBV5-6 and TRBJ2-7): DAGVTQSPTHLIKTRGQQVTLRCSPKSGHDTVSWYQQALGQGPQFIFQYYEEEERQRGNFPDRFSGHQFPNYSSELNVNALLLGDSALYLCASSGASSEQYFGPGTRLTVT.